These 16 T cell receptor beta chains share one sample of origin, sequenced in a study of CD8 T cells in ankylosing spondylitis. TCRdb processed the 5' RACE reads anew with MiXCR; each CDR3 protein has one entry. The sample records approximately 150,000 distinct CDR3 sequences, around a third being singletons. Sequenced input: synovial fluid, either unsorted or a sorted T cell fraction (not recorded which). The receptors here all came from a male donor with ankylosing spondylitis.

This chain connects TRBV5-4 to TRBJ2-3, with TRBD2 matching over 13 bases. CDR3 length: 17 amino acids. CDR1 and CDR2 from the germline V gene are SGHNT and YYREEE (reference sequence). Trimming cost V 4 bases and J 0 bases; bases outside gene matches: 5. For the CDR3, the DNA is TGTGCCAGCAGCAAAGCGGGACTAGCGGGGAGCACAGATACGCAGTATTTT. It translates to CASSKAGLAGSTDTQYF.

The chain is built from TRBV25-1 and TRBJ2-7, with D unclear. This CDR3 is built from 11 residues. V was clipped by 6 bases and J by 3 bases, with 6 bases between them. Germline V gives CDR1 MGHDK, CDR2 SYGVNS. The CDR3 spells CASRRNYEQYF. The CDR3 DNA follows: TGTGCCAGCAGGAGAAACTACGAGCAGTACTTC.

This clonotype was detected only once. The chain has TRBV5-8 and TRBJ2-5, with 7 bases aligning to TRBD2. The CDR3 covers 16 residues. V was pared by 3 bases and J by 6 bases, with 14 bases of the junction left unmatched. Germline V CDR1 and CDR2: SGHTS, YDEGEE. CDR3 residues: CASSWGPGGGLKTQYF. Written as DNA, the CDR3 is TGTGCCAGCAGCTGGGGCCCCGGCGGGGGTTTGAAGACCCAGTACTTC.

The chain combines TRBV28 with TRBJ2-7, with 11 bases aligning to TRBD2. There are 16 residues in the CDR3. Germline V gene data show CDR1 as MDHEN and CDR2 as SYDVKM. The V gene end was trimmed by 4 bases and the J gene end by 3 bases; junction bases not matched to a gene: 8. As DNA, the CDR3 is TGTGCCAGCAGTTCACCCGGGACTAGCGGAAACTACGAGCAGTACTTC. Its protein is CASSSPGTSGNYEQYF.

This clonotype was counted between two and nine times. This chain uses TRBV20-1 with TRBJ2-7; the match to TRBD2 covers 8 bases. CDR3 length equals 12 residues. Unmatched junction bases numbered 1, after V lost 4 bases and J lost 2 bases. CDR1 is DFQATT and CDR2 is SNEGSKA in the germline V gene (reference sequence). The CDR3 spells CSAIAGPYEQYF. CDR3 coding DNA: TGCAGTGCTATAGCGGGACCCTACGAGCAGTACTTC.

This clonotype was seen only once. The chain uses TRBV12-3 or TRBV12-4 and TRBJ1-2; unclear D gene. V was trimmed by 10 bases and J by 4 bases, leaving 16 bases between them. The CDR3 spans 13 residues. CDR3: CATQRRRGYGYTF. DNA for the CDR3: TGTGCCACCCAGAGGCGCCGGGGCTATGGCTACACCTTC.

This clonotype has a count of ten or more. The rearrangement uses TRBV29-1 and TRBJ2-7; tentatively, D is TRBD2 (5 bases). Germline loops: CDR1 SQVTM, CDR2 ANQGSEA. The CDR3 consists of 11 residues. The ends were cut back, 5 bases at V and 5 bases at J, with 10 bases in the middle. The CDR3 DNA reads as TGCAGCGTTACCTCCGGGGACGAGCAGTACTTC. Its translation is CSVTSGDEQYF.

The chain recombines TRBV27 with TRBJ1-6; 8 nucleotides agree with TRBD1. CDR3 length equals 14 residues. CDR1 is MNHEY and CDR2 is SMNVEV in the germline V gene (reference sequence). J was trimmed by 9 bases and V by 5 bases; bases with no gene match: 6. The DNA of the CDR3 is TGTGCCAGCAGTCAGACCAGGGGGCTTTCACCCCTCCACTTT. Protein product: CASSQTRGLSPLHF.

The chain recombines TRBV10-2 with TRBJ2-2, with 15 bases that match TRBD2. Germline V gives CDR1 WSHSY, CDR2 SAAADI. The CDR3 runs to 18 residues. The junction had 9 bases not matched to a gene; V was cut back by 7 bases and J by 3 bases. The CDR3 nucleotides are TGCGCCAGCAACGCGATGGGACTAGCGGGGGGCGACACCGGGGAGCTGTTTTTT. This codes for CASNAMGLAGGDTGELFF.

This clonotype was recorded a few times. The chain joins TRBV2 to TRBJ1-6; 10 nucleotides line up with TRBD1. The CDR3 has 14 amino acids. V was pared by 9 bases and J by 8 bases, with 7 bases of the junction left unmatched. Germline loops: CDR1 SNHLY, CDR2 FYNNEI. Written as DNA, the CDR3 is TGTGCCAGTGGGGACAGGGGAGGTTATTCACCCCTCCACTTT. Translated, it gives CASGDRGGYSPLHF. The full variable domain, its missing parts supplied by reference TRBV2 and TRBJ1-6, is EPEVTQTPSHQVTQMGQEVILRCVPISNHLYFYWYRQILGQKVEFLVSFYNNEISEKSEIFDDQFSVERPDGSNFTLKIRSTKLEDSAMYFCASGDRGGYSPLHFGNGTRLTVT.

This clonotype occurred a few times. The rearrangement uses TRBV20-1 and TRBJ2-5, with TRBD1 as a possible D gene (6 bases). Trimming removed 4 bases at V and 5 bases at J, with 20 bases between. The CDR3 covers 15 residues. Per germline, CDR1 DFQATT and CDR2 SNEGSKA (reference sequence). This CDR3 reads CSAKYYRARAETQYF. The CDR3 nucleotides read TGCAGTGCTAAATATTACAGGGCCCGCGCTGAGACCCAGTACTTC.

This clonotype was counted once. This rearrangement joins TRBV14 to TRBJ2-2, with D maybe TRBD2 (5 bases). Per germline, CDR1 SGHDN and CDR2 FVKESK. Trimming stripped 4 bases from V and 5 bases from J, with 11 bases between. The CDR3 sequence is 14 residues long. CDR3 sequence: CASSRGSGTGELFF. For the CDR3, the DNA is TGTGCCAGCAGCCGAGGATCGGGGACCGGGGAGCTGTTTTTT.

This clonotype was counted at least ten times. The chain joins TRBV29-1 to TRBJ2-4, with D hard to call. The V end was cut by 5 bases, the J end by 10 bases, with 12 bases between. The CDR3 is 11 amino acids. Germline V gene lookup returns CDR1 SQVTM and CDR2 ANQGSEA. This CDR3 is CSVQGPGIQYF. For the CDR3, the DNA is TGCAGCGTTCAAGGTCCGGGTATTCAGTACTTC.

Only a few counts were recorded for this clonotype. CDR3 protein: CASSLGGPGQGHLGEKLFF. Here the CDR3 DNA reads TGTGCCAGCAGCTTAGGGGGCCCGGGACAGGGACACCTAGGTGAAAAACTGTTTTTT. The chain has TRBV7-8 and TRBJ1-4, with TRBD1 matching 9 bases. The CDR3 covers 19 residues. The germline V gene encodes CDR1 SGHVS and CDR2 FQNEAQ. V gave up 1 base and J gave up 7 bases; unmatched junction bases: 16. Based on the CDR3 plus reference TRBV7-8 and TRBJ1-4, the full variable domain is GAGVSQSPRYKVAKRGQDVALRCDPISGHVSLFWYQQALGQGPEFLTYFQNEAQLDKSGLPSDRFFAERPEGSVSTLKIQRTQQEDSAVYLCASSLGGPGQGHLGEKLFFGSGTQLSVL.

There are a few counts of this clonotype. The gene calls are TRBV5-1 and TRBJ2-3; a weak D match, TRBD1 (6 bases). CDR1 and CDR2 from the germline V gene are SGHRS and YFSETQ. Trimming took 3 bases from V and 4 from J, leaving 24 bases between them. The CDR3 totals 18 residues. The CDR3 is CASSSNDRDTLVADTQYF. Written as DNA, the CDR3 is TGCGCCAGCAGCTCAAACGACCGGGACACCCTGGTCGCAGATACGCAGTATTTT.

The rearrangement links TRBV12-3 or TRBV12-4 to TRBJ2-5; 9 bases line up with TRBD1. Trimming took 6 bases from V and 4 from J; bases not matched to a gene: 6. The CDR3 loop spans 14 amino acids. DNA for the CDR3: TGTGCCAGCAGGCATGACAGGGGGGGAGAGACCCAGTACTTC. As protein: CASRHDRGGETQYF.